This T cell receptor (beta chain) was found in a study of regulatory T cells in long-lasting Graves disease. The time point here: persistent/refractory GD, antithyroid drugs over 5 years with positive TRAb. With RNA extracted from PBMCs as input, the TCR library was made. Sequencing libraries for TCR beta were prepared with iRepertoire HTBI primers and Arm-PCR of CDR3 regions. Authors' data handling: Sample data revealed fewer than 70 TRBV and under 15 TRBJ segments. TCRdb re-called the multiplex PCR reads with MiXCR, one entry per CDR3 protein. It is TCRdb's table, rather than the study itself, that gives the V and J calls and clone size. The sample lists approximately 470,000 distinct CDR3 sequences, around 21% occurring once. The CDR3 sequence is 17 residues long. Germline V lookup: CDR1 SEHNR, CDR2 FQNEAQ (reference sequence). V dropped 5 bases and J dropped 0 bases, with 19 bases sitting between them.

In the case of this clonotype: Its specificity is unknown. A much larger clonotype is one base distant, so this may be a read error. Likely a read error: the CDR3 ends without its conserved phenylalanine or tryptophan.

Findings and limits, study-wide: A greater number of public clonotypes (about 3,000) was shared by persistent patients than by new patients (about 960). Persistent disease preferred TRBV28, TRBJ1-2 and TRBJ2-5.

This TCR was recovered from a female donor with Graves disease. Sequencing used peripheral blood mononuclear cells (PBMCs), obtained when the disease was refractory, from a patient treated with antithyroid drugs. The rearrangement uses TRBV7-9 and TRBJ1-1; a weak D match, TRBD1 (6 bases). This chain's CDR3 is CASSRTKGGVMNTEAFL. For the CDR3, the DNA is TGTGCCAGCAGCCGCACCAAGGGGGGGGTTATGAACACTGAAGCTTTCCTT.